This is a list of T cell receptor beta chains from one sample in a study of blood T cell repertoires in COVID-19. Sequenced by immunoSEQ multiplex PCR; TCRdb stores in-frame clones only, minus some. This sample yields fewer than 300,000 clones, of which more than 70% are seen a single time; 0.99% belongs to the top ten. Sequenced input: peripheral blood. The receptors come from a woman in her thirties or forties who had recovered from COVID-19. The CDR3 runs from the conserved cysteine through the conserved F or W. D genes are given only for firm matches. Part of the rows lack a size; the others show once, few, many or a class for expanded clones.

V: TRBV24-1; size: -; J: TRBJ2-7; D: -; CDR3: CATSDPTVARDGSSEQYF; DNA: TGTGCCACCAGTGACCCGACAGTGGCCAGGGACGGGAGTAGCGAGCAGTACTTC
V: TRBV18; size: -; J: TRBJ2-3; D: TRBD1; CDR3: CASSEQGVSTDTQYF; DNA: TGTGCCAGCTCCGAACAGGGGGTCAGCACAGATACGCAGTATTTT
V: TRBV19; size: once; J: TRBJ2-5; D: -; CDR3: CASSSRRGSETQYF; DNA: TGTGCCAGTAGTTCCCGACGAGGGTCAGAGACCCAGTACTTC
V: TRBV7-2; size: few; J: TRBJ1-5; D: -; CDR3: CASSLDSDQPQHF; DNA: TGTGCCAGCAGCTTAGACTCCGATCAGCCCCAGCATTTT
V: TRBV5-5; size: once; J: TRBJ1-2; D: TRBD1; CDR3: CASSRPGTGGGYTF; DNA: TGTGCCAGCAGCCGTCCCGGGACAGGGGGAGGGTACACCTTC
V: TRBV6-2/TRBV6-3; size: once; J: TRBJ2-5; D: TRBD2; CDR3: CASSYPLRAGVETQYF; DNA: TGTGCCAGCAGTTACCCCCTCAGGGCGGGGGTAGAGACCCAGTACTTC
V: TRBV12-3/TRBV12-4; size: -; J: TRBJ1-4; D: -; CDR3: CASSPLEKLFF; DNA: TGTGCCAGCAGCCCCCTAGAAAAACTGTTTTTT
V: TRBV6-2/TRBV6-3; size: -; J: TRBJ1-5; D: -; CDR3: CASSPPMGNQPQHF; DNA: TGTGCCAGCAGTCCCCCTATGGGCAATCAGCCCCAGCATTTT
V: TRBV3-1/TRBV3-2; size: once; J: TRBJ1-1; D: -; CDR3: CASSPGQLEAFF; DNA: TGTGCCAGCAGCCCCGGACAACTTGAAGCTTTCTTT
V: TRBV18; size: -; J: TRBJ1-2; D: -; CDR3: CASSPPERQAYGYTF; DNA: TGTGCCAGCTCACCACCCGAACGACAAGCCTATGGCTACACCTTC
V: TRBV12-3/TRBV12-4; size: -; J: TRBJ2-7; D: TRBD1; CDR3: CASSPGQGGEQYF; DNA: TGTGCCAGCAGTCCGGGACAGGGTGGCGAGCAGTACTTC
V: TRBV28; size: -; J: TRBJ1-5; D: TRBD1; CDR3: CASSRTGAPNQPQHF; DNA: TGTGCCAGCAGTAGGACAGGGGCCCCCAATCAGCCCCAGCATTTT
V: TRBV5-1; size: -; J: TRBJ1-2; D: TRBD1; CDR3: CASRQDDRGYYSYTF; DNA: TGCGCCAGCAGACAAGACGACAGGGGTTACTATAGCTACACCTTC
V: TRBV27; size: -; J: TRBJ1-2; D: TRBD1; CDR3: CASTGQGARGYTF; DNA: TGTGCCAGCACGGGACAGGGGGCGCGGGGCTACACCTTC
V: TRBV9; size: -; J: TRBJ2-7; D: TRBD2; CDR3: CASSPLAGPYEQYF; DNA: TGTGCCAGCAGCCCCCTAGCGGGCCCCTACGAGCAGTACTTC
V: TRBV24-1; size: once; J: TRBJ2-5; D: TRBD2; CDR3: CATSDSRLAPIGETQYF; DNA: TGTGCCACCAGTGATTCCAGACTAGCCCCAATAGGGGAGACCCAGTACTTC
V: TRBV11-2; size: -; J: TRBJ2-3; D: -; CDR3: CASSPREIASSTDTQYF; DNA: TGTGCCAGCAGCCCCCGGGAGATAGCGTCTAGCACAGATACGCAGTATTTT
V: TRBV15; size: -; J: TRBJ2-5; D: TRBD2; CDR3: CATSRGGTSSQETQYF; DNA: TGTGCCACCAGCAGAGGGGGGACTAGCAGCCAAGAGACCCAGTACTTC
V: TRBV30; size: -; J: TRBJ1-1; D: TRBD1; CDR3: CAWSVPGQGARGAFF; DNA: TGTGCCTGGAGTGTCCCGGGGCAGGGGGCGCGGGGAGCTTTCTTT
V: TRBV6-5; size: -; J: TRBJ2-1; D: -; CDR3: CASSPNGAYNEQFF; DNA: TGTGCCAGCAGTCCCAATGGGGCATACAATGAGCAGTTCTTC
V: TRBV28; size: -; J: TRBJ2-2; D: TRBD2; CDR3: CASRQLAPGGELFF; DNA: TGTGCCAGCAGACAACTAGCGCCCGGCGGGGAGCTGTTTTTT
V: TRBV7-8; size: -; J: TRBJ2-5; D: TRBD1; CDR3: CASSLEGARTGETQYF; DNA: TGTGCCAGCAGCTTAGAGGGGGCCCGGACGGGTGAGACCCAGTACTTC
V: TRBV9; size: -; J: TRBJ1-1; D: TRBD1; CDR3: CASSPRGTANTEAFF; DNA: TGTGCCAGCAGCCCCAGGGGGACAGCGAACACTGAAGCTTTCTTT
V: TRBV11-3; size: once; J: TRBJ2-3; D: TRBD1; CDR3: CASSRDRGADTQYF; DNA: TGTGCCAGCAGCCGGGACAGGGGCGCAGATACGCAGTATTTT
V: TRBV5-5; size: -; J: TRBJ2-2; D: -; CDR3: CASSLVAAANTGELFF; DNA: TGTGCCAGCAGCTTGGTGGCCGCGGCAAACACCGGGGAGCTGTTTTTT
V: TRBV5-1; size: -; J: TRBJ2-1; D: -; CDR3: CASSPQTRGQVGANEQFF; DNA: TGCGCCAGCAGCCCCCAGACTAGGGGGCAGGTCGGGGCCAATGAGCAGTTCTTC
V: TRBV7-9; size: -; J: TRBJ2-2; D: -; CDR3: CASSLVEVGELFF; DNA: TGTGCCAGCAGCTTAGTTGAGGTCGGGGAGCTGTTTTTT
V: TRBV12-3/TRBV12-4; size: once; J: TRBJ1-2; D: -; CDR3: CASSFPSGGYTF; DNA: TGTGCCAGCAGTTTCCCGTCGGGTGGCTACACCTTC